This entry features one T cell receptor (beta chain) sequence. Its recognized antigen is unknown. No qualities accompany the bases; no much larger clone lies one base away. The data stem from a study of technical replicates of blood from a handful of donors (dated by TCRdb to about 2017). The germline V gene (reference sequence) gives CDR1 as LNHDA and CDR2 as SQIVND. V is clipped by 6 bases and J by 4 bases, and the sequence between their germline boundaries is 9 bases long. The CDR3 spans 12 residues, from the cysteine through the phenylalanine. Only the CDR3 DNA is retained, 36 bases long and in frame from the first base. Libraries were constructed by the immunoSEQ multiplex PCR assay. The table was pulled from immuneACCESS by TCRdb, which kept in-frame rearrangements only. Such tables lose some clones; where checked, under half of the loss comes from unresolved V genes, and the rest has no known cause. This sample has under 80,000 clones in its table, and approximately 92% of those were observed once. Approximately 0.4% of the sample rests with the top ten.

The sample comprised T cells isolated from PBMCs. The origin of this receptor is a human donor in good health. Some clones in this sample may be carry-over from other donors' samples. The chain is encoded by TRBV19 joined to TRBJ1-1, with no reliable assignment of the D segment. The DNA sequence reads TGTGCCAGTAGAGCGGGGAGCACTGAAGCTTTCTTT. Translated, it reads CASRAGSTEAFF. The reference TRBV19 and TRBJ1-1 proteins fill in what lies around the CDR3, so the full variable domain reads DGGITQSPKYLFRKEGQNVTLSCEQNLNHDAMYWYRQDPGQGLRLIYYSQIVNDFQKGDIAEGYSVSREKKESFPLTVTSAQKNPTAFYLCASRAGSTEAFFGQGTRLTVV.